A single T cell receptor (beta chain) is shown here with its context. This sample was taken from a study of cytomegalovirus exposure and HLA in healthy donors. Vbeta (60) and Jbeta (13) primers were used in the PCR. Assay used: immunoSEQ multiplex PCR; TCRdb lists only in-frame clones, some missing. The repertoire includes more than 75,000 clones, 75% to 90% of them detected once, and 2.3% sits in the top ten. This CDR3 contains 15 residues. V dropped 2 bases and J dropped 3; count of bases not matched to a gene: 2. Germline V lookup: CDR1 MNHNY, CDR2 SVGAGI (reference sequence). Sequenced sample: PBMCs. This chain links TRBV6-6 with TRBJ2-7, with 12 nucleotides matching TRBD2. This receptor was obtained from a man aged 18 to 29 in good health and CMV-seronegative. CDR3: CASSYATSGSYEQYF. As DNA, the CDR3 is TGTGCCAGCAGTTACGCGACTAGCGGGAGCTACGAGCAGTACTTC.